The 25 T cell receptor beta chains in this list originate from one sample, sequenced in a study of beta chain features in type 1 diabetes. Every isolated RNA sample was fully reverse transcribed, so sequencing captured expressed TCRB transcripts. Clones were sequenced by immunoSEQ multiplex PCR, and TCRdb holds only the in-frame ones, with some missing. Of around 650,000 clones in the sample, over 10% were seen once. Study-level findings and limits: Type 1 diabetes patients had moderately but significantly shorter TCRB CDR3s in all four CD4+ subsets.

For these receptors, no antigen is known. Material: naive CD4+ T cells from blood. The receptors originated from a man aged 25 to 45 with type 1 diabetes.

Remarks on this clone: Other DNA sequences in this specimen translate into the identical CDR3. The V call is TRBV7-9, the J call TRBJ2-3; 7 positions match TRBD1. From germline, CDR1 is SEHNR and CDR2 FQNEAQ (reference sequence). The trim removed 5 bases at V and 0 bases at J, leaving 2 bases unmatched. The CDR3 runs to 14 residues. The CDR3, as DNA: TGTGCCAGCAGCCTGACAGGGAGCACAGATACGCAGTATTTT. The encoded protein is CASSLTGSTDTQYF.

This clone was found a few times. This rearrangement joins TRBV29-1 to TRBJ2-7; a weak D match, TRBD2 (6 bases). Trimming removed 6 bases at V and 0 bases at J, with 18 bases between. CDR1 SQVTM and CDR2 ANQGSEA come from the germline V gene. The CDR3 length is 15 residues. The CDR3 nucleotides are TGCAGCGTCCCCGGGGGAGGCCGGAGCTCCTACGAGCAGTACTTC. Its protein product is CSVPGGGRSSYEQYF.

The chain is built from TRBV11-2 and TRBJ2-7; maybe TRBD2 (6 bases). V lost 5 bases and J 3 bases, leaving 14 bases between the germline ends. Germline assignment: CDR1 SGHAT and CDR2 FQNNGV. This CDR3 region has 14 residues. The CDR3 reads CASSQTGGNYEQYF. For the CDR3, the DNA is TGTGCCAGCAGCCAAACTGGGGGGAACTACGAGCAGTACTTC.

This clone has only a few counts. The chain is built from TRBV27 and TRBJ1-1; D is unresolved. The CDR3 spans 14 residues. The germline V gene encodes CDR1 MNHEY and CDR2 SMNVEV (reference sequence). Trimming stripped 4 bases from V and 3 bases from J, with 12 bases between. For the CDR3, the DNA is TGTGCCAGCAGTTCCCGTACGGTGGACACTGAAGCTTTCTTT. Encoded protein: CASSSRTVDTEAFF.

V is TRBV13 and J is TRBJ1-1; no firm D call. This CDR3 is 13 amino acids long. Germline values: CDR1 PRHDT, CDR2 FYEKMQ (reference sequence). V dropped 0 bases and J dropped 6 bases, with 8 bases sitting between them. CDR3 DNA: TGTGCCAGCAGCTTAGGGCGTCGCGCTGAAGCTTTCTTT. The encoded protein is CASSLGRRAEAFF.

The CDR3 nucleotides are TGCGCCAGCAGTCAATCGTCTGGGGCATTGGAGACCCAGTACTTC. Translating it yields CASSQSSGALETQYF. The genes are TRBV23-1 and TRBJ2-5, with a weak D call TRBD1 (5 bases). TRBV23-1 is labeled an ORF, and its function is uncertain. This CDR3 is 15 amino acids long. Trimming left V 0 bases short and J 5 bases short, with 13 bases between.

This clone was counted only a few times. Germline and junction disagree at one end, which may indicate a read error. The rearrangement joins TRBV7-7 to TRBJ2-5; 8 nucleotides agree with TRBD1. The germline V gene has CDR1 SSHAT and CDR2 FNYEAQ (reference sequence). The CDR3 runs 15 residues. The CDR3 DNA is TGTGCTAGCAGCTCCGGACAGGGAGGACAAGAGACCCAGTACTTC. Amino acids: CASSSGQGGQETQYF.

This clone was seen only a few times. V is TRBV30 and J is TRBJ1-5, with D unresolved. The ends were cut back, 2 bases at V and 0 bases at J, with 8 bases in the middle. Germline V CDR1 and CDR2: GTSNPN, SVGIG (reference sequence). CDR3 length: 14 residues. CDR3 sequence (DNA): TGTGCCTGGAGTTTCGCAGATAGCAATCAGCCCCAGCATTTT. As protein: CAWSFADSNQPQHF. The whole variable domain, filled in from reference TRBV30 and TRBJ1-5, reads SQTIHQWPATLVQPVGSPLSLECTVEGTSNPNLYWYRQAAGRGLQLLFYSVGIGQISSEVPQNLSASRPQDRQFILSSKKLLLSDSGFYLCAWSFADSNQPQHFGDGTRLSIL.

This clone was seen a handful of times. This chain links TRBV5-1 with TRBJ2-2, with a tentative D call TRBD2 (7 bases). Trimming stripped 4 bases from V and 2 bases from J, with 12 bases between. Germline CDR1 reads SGHRS; CDR2 reads YFSETQ. The CDR3 runs to 15 residues. CDR3 DNA: TGCGCCAGCAGCCACGGGGGGCCTAACACCGGGGAGCTGTTTTTT. This encodes CASSHGGPNTGELFF.

The rearrangement links TRBV9 to TRBJ2-5, with 9 positions matching TRBD2. Germline CDR1 SGDLS, CDR2 YYNGEE. The length of the CDR3 is 18 residues. V shed 0 bases and J 0 bases; nucleotides not matched to a gene: 9. The DNA of the CDR3 is TGTGCCAGCAGCGTAGCCACCGCTAGCGGGGCCTACCAAGAGACCCAGTACTTC. Protein product: CASSVATASGAYQETQYF.

This clone was observed a handful of times. This chain joins TRBV14 and TRBJ2-7; 8 nucleotides match TRBD1. The CDR3 extends over 15 amino acids. J gave up 5 bases and V 0 bases, and 6 bases lay outside the gene matches. Germline CDR1 SGHDN, CDR2 FVKESK. CDR3: CASSQDRGPSHEQYF. The DNA for the CDR3 is TGTGCCAGCAGCCAAGACAGGGGGCCAAGCCACGAGCAGTACTTC.

This clone has more than one count but fewer than ten. Other nucleotide sequences from this sample produce the same CDR3. In DNA form, the CDR3 reads TGCAGCGTCGCGGGACAGGGGGGACAGCCCCAGCATTTT. It translates to CSVAGQGGQPQHF. This chain links TRBV29-1 with TRBJ1-5; 11 bases match TRBD1. Germline V gene data show CDR1 as SQVTM and CDR2 as ANQGSEA. V shed 6 bases, J shed 7 bases, and the junction held 5 bases outside the gene matches. The CDR3 extends over 13 amino acids.

This clone was detected a few times. V gene TRBV15 combines with J gene TRBJ1-4; no definite D call. Germline assignment: CDR1 LNHNV and CDR2 YYDKDF (reference sequence). The CDR3 consists of 13 residues. V dropped 1 base and J dropped 4 bases, with 4 bases sitting between them. In DNA, the CDR3 is TGTGCCACCAGCAGAGTCATTAATGAAAAACTGTTTTTT. Translating it yields CATSRVINEKLFF.

Only a few counts were recorded for this clone. This chain joins TRBV30 and TRBJ2-7, with 9 bases lining up with TRBD1. Germline V lookup: CDR1 GTSNPN, CDR2 SVGIG (reference sequence). There are 14 residues in the CDR3. Trimming took 3 bases from V and 4 from J; bases not matched to a gene: 7. The CDR3 region has the DNA TGTGCCTGGAGGAACGGACAGGGGAAGTACGAGCAGTACTTC. Residues: CAWRNGQGKYEQYF.

This clone was detected only a few times. The genes are TRBV9 and TRBJ1-1, with D unresolved. Trimming removed 4 bases from V and 0 bases from J, with 10 bases in between. This CDR3 comprises 14 residues. The germline V gene has CDR1 SGDLS and CDR2 YYNGEE. CDR3 nucleotide sequence: TGTGCCAGCAGCCCTCGCAGACTGAACACTGAAGCTTTCTTT. Its translation is CASSPRRLNTEAFF.

This clone was counted between two and nine times. J is TRBJ2-1 and V is TRBV5-1; D unresolved. The V and J ends lost 0 bases and 6 bases respectively, with 10 bases between them. The CDR3 has 14 residues. The germline V gene has CDR1 SGHRS and CDR2 YFSETQ. DNA of the CDR3: TGCGCCAGCAGCTTGGTACAGATCTCCAATGAGCAGTTCTTC. Its translation is CASSLVQISNEQFF.

Points on this clone: Other DNA sequences in the same sample also yield this CDR3. V and J are TRBV29-1 and TRBJ1-1; perhaps TRBD1 as D (5 bases). CDR3 length: 12 residues. Per germline, CDR1 SQVTM and CDR2 ANQGSEA. Deletions cut 4 bases from V and 1 base from J, with 7 bases between. CDR3 region: CSVVRGNTEAFF. The DNA for the CDR3 is TGCAGCGTTGTGAGGGGGAACACTGAAGCTTTCTTT.

This clone has only a few counts. The J gene is TRBJ1-1, the V gene TRBV4-1; no definite D call. Germline CDR1 MGHRA, CDR2 YSYEKL. Trimming pared 3 bases from V and 11 bases from J, leaving 19 bases between. The CDR3 has 14 residues. CDR3 bases: TGCGCCAGCAGCCAGGCGGGCTCGTTAAGGACGGCTTTCTTT. Protein product: CASSQAGSLRTAFF.

This clone was observed a few times. This chain links TRBV29-1 with TRBJ1-2; D remains unclear. Germline assignment: CDR1 SQVTM and CDR2 ANQGSEA. Trimming took 3 bases from V and 8 from J, leaving 13 bases between them. This CDR3 comprises 12 residues. The CDR3 protein is CSVDLQVEGYTF. The DNA of the CDR3 is TGCAGCGTTGATCTCCAGGTAGAAGGCTACACCTTC.

The CDR3 nucleotides read TGTGCCAGCTCACCATTTCCAGACGTCTATAGCAATCAGCCCCAGCATTTT. It translates to CASSPFPDVYSNQPQHF. V gene TRBV18 combines with J gene TRBJ1-5, with D uncertain. CDR1 and CDR2 from the germline V gene are KGHSH and LQKENI. The CDR3 spans 17 residues. V was shortened by 2 bases and J by 0 bases, with 14 bases between the two germline ends.

The table lists this clone with a few counts. This chain joins TRBV11-3 and TRBJ2-3; 7 bases line up with TRBD1. This CDR3 comprises 16 residues. V shed 5 bases, J shed 0 bases, and the junction held 8 bases outside the gene matches. Germline V gives CDR1 SGHNT, CDR2 YENEEA. In nucleotides, the CDR3 is TGTGCCAGCAGCGCCGGGACAGACCGTAGCACAGATACGCAGTATTTT. It yields the protein CASSAGTDRSTDTQYF.

This clone appeared a few times. The genes are TRBV14 and TRBJ1-1, with D unresolved. The CDR3 contains 14 residues. Germline V gives CDR1 SGHDN, CDR2 FVKESK. V lost 1 base, J lost 6 bases, and 12 bases lay in between. CDR3 nucleotides: TGTGCCAGCAGCCAAGTTGAGAGAGGTTCTGAAGCTTTCTTT. Translated: CASSQVERGSEAFF.

This clone was detected only a few times. The rearrangement joins TRBV4-2 to TRBJ2-5; D tentatively fits TRBD1 or TRBD2 (5 bases each). This CDR3 has 13 residues. Germline V gene sequence: CDR1 LGHNA, CDR2 YNFKEQ. V was cut by 4 bases and J by 5 bases, with 11 bases left in between. DNA of the CDR3: TGTGCCAGCAGCCCGGACTGGGGGGAGACCCAGTACTTC. Translated, it gives CASSPDWGETQYF.

This chain joins TRBV30 and TRBJ2-3; perhaps TRBD2 as D (5 bases). CDR1 is GTSNPN and CDR2 is SVGIG in the germline V gene (reference sequence). V was trimmed by 7 bases and J by 5 bases, leaving 7 bases between them. The CDR3 has 10 residues. This chain's CDR3 is CASAGDTQYF. The CDR3 nucleotides are TGTGCCTCTGCGGGAGATACGCAGTATTTT. Combining the CDR3 with reference TRBV30 and TRBJ2-3 gives the whole variable domain SQTIHQWPATLVQPVGSPLSLECTVEGTSNPNLYWYRQAAGRGLQLLFYSVGIGQISSEVPQNLSASRPQDRQFILSSKKLLLSDSGFYLCASAGDTQYFGPGTRLTVL.

The chain uses TRBV5-1 and TRBJ2-3; 8 bases line up with TRBD2. V shed 4 bases and J 0 bases; nucleotides not matched to a gene: 4. Germline V gene data show CDR1 as SGHRS and CDR2 as YFSETQ. The CDR3 contains 15 residues. The CDR3 coding sequence is TGCGCCAGCAGCCCCGGGACTAGAAGCACAGATACGCAGTATTTT. It specifies CASSPGTRSTDTQYF.